Following are 8 T cell receptor beta chains from one sample sequenced in a study of blood T cells in healthy people across ages (dated by TCRdb to between 2014 and 2016). The library was made by 5' RACE. Reads for this sample came from an Illumina HiSeq 2500. A second PCR of roughly 6 to 11 cycles was run with a J-beta primer mix and a sample-barcoded 5' primer. Clones were called with MiXCR by TCRdb after fastp trimmed the public reads at Q25, and only in-frame beta chains were retained. Rows are unified per CDR3 protein, each entry keeping the most common DNA and genes. The sample yields around 800,000 distinct CDR3 sequences; around two thirds were counted once. Together, the top ten hold about 30% of the sample. Specimen: blood. The receptors shown here come from a man aged 25-45 years in good health.

CDR3 bases: TGTGCCAGCAGGCCCCCCCCCTCAGGAGAGATCTATGGCTACACCTTC. Translated, it gives CASRPPPSGEIYGYTF. The chain combines TRBV6-1 with TRBJ1-2; D uncertain. The CDR3 runs to 16 residues. Germline V gives CDR1 MNHNS, CDR2 SASEGT. V was trimmed by 6 bases and J by 4 bases, leaving 21 bases between them.

The V and J genes are TRBV5-1 and TRBJ1-1; the D gene is possibly TRBD1 (5 bases). The germline V gene encodes CDR1 SGHRS and CDR2 YFSETQ. CDR3 length: 17 residues. The V end was cut by 4 bases, the J end by 0 bases, with 19 bases between. CDR3 DNA: TGCGCCAGCAGCCAGACACGGGCGGGGCGCCTGAACACTGAAGCTTTCTTT. Translation: CASSQTRAGRLNTEAFF. The full variable domain, in which reference TRBV5-1 and TRBJ1-1 provide the parts outside the CDR3, is KAGVTQTPRYLIKTRGQQVTLSCSPISGHRSVSWYQQTPGQGLQFLFEYFSETQRNKGNFPGRFSGRQFSNSRSEMNVSTLELGDSALYLCASSQTRAGRLNTEAFFGQGTRLTVV.

The chain joins TRBV12-3 or TRBV12-4 to TRBJ2-5; D gene ambiguous. Between the trimmed V and J ends, which lost 9 bases and 11 bases, there was a span of 25 bases. The CDR3 is 14 residues long. The CDR3 sequence is CASQTSPSLDEQYF. CDR3 in DNA: TGTGCCAGTCAGACATCCCCCAGCCTCGATGAGCAGTACTTC.

V gene TRBV27 combines with J gene TRBJ1-1, with D maybe TRBD1 (6 bases). In germline, CDR1 is MNHEY, CDR2 SMNVEV (reference sequence). The ends were cut back, 3 bases at V and 1 base at J, with 9 bases in the middle. The CDR3 consists of 14 residues. As DNA, the CDR3 is TGTGCCAGCAGTTTCCGGGGGGCGAACACTGAAGCTTTCTTT. This encodes CASSFRGANTEAFF.

Turning to this clonotype: Mismatch with germline at one junction end may stem from a read error. This rearrangement joins TRBV7-6 to TRBJ2-7; D gene unclear. This CDR3 has 14 residues. The germline CDR1 and CDR2 sequences are SGHVS and FNYEAQ. CDR3 residues: CASSSSGSKETQYF. The CDR3 nucleotides are TGTGCCAGCAGCTCGTCCGGGTCTAAAGAGACCCAGTACTTT.

The V call is TRBV6-6, the J call TRBJ1-1; D is unclear. Trimming removed 2 bases from V and 1 base from J, with 11 bases in between. The germline V gene has CDR1 MNHNY and CDR2 SVGAGI (reference sequence). This CDR3 is built from 15 residues. The CDR3 is CASSYPTASNTEAFF. The CDR3 coding sequence is TGTGCCAGCAGTTACCCGACTGCCTCGAACACTGAAGCTTTCTTT.

The CDR3 is CAISEQPGTGIVRETQYF. DNA for the CDR3: TGTGCCATCAGTGAACAACCAGGGACAGGGATTGTCCGAGAGACCCAGTACTTC. The chain couples TRBV10-3 to TRBJ2-5; the match to TRBD1 covers 9 bases. The J segment lost 4 bases and the V segment lost 3 bases, leaving 15 bases of the junction unmatched. CDR1 and CDR2 from the germline V gene are ENHRY and SYGVKD. CDR3 length equals 18 residues.

Only a few counts were recorded for this clonotype. The chain combines TRBV4-2 with TRBJ2-7, with D hard to call. The DNA matches TRBJ2-5 better at its end, which makes the J call doubtful. The CDR3 consists of 14 residues. Germline CDR1 reads LGHNA; CDR2 reads YNFKEQ. As DNA, the CDR3 is TGTGCCAGCAGCCAAGATTGGGGTTCGGAGACCCAGTACTTC. Residues: CASSQDWGSETQYF.